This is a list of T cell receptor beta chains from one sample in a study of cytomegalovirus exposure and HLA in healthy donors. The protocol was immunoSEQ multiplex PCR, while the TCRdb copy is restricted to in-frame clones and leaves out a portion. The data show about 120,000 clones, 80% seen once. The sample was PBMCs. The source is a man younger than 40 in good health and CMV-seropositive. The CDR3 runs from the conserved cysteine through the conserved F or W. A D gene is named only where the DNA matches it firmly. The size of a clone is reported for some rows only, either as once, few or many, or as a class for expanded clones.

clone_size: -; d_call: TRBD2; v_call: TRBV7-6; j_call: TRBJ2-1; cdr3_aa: CASSLEPLGGDISYNEQFF
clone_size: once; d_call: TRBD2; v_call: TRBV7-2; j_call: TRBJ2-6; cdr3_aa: CASSPGLAAGANVLTF
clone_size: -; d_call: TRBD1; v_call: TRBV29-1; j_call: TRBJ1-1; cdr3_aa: CSVERQGGTEAFF
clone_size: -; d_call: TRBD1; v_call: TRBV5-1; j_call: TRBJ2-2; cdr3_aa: CASSLGQGANTGELFF
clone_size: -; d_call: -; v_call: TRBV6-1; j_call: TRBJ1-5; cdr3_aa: CASSEKSHSNQPQHF
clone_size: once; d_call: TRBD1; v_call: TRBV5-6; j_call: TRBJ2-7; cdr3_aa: CASSLARGREQYF
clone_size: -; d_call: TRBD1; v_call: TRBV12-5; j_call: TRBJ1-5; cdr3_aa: CASGLTLWGTERRGNQPQHF
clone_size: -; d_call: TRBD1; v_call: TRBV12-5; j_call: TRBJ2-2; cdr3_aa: CASGFPPGQGGGELFF
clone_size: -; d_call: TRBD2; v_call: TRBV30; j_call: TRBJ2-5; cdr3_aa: CAWGSGTSGQETQYF
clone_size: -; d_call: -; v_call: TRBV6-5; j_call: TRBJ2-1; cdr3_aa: CASSYSSSSYNEQFF
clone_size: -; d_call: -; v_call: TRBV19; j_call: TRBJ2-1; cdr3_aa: CASSPRGVSYNEQFF
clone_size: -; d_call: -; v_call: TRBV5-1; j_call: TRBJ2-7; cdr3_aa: CASSHRDSSSSYEQYF
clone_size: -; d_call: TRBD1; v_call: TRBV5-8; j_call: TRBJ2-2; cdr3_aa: CASSLRPGQRNTGELFF
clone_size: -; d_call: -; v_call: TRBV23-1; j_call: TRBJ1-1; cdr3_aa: CASSQEGIEAFF
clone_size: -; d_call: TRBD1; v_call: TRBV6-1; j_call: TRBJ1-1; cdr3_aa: CASGQVNTEAFF
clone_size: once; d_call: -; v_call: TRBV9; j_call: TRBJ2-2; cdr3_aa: CASSVGGLRGWSGELFF
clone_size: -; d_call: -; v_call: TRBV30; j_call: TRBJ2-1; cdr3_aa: CAWTLEIFFTPQFF
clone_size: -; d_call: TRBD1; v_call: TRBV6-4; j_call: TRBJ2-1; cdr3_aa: CASSRQGGDEQFF
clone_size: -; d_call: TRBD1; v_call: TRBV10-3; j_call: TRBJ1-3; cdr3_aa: CAISEGQGAGNTIYF
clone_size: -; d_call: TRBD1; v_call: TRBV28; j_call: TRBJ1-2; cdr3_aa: CASSPFSGTDFYGYTF
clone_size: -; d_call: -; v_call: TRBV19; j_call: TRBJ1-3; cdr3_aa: CASIESNSGNTIYF
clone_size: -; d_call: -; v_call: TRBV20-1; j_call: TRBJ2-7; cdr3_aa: CSASREYEQYF
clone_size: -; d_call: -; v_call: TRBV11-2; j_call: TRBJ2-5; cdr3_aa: CASSFGPGEAYEQYF
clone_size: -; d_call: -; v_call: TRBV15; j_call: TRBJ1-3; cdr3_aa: CATSPTGGSGNTIYF
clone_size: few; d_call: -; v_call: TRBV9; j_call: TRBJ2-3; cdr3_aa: CASSGGLRTQYF
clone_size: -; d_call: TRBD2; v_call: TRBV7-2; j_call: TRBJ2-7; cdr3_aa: CASSLQRGGPEQYF
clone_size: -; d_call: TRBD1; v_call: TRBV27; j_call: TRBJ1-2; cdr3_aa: CASGTRQGAYGYTF
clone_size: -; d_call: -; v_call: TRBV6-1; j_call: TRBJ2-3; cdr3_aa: CASSEGVGQDTQYF
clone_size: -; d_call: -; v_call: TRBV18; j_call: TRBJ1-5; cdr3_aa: CASSPSGPEFNQPQHF
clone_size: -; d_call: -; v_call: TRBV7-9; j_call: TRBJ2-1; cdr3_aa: CASSPLEASSYNEQFF
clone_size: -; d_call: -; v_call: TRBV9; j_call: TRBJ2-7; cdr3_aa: CASSVAAGWGREQYF
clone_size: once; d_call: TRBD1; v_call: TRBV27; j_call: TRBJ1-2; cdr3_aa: CASSFGTGYGYTF
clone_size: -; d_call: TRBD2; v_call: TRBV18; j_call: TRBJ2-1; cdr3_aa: CASSPGSGGYNEQFF
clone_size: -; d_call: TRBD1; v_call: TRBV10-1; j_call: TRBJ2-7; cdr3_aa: CASSPTGSPYEQYF
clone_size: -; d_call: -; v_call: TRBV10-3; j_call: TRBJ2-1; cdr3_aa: CAISVSDFSYNEQFF
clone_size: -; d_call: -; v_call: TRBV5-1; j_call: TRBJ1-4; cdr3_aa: CASSLADDRGEKLFF
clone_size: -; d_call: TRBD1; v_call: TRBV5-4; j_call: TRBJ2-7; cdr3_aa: CASSFGQGREQYF
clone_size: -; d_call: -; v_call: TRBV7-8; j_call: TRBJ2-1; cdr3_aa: CASSLVNGGDYNEQFF
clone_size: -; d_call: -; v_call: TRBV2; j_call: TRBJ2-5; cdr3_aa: CTSSREGPYHGTQYF
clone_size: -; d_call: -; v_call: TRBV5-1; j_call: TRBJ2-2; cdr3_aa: CASSLARGGNTGELFF
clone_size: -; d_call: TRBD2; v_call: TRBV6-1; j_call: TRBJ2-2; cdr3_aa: CASSAPWGGDTGELFF
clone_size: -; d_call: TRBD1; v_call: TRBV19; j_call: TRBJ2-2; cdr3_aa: CASSGQGVVGELFF
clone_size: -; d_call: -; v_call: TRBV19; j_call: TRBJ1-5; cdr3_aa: CASTGRVNQPQHF
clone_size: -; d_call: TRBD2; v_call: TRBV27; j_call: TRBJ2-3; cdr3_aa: CASAWTSSTDTQYF
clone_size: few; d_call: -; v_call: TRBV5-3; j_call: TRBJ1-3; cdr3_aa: CARSLAVRSLSGNTIYF
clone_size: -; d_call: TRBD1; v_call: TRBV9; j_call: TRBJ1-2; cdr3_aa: CASTLGQGIDYTF
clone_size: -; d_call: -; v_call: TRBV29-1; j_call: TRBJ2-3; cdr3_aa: CSVLRTQRSEQYF
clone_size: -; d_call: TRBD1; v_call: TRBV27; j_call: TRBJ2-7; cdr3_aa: CASSNRGRYHEQYF
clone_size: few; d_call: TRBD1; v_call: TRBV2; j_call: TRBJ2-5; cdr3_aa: CASDRDRQETQYF